This T cell receptor beta chain was captured in a study of technical replicates of blood from a handful of donors. The ends were cut back, 3 bases at V and 5 bases at J, with 14 bases in the middle. The CDR3 covers 15 residues. Per germline, CDR1 WNHNN and CDR2 SYGVQD (reference sequence). Some clones are missing from TCRdb's copy, which holds only in-frame ones; the method was immunoSEQ multiplex PCR. The repertoire has roughly 100,000 clones, approximately 96% of them found once; the top ten carry about 0.21%. This TCR came from a human donor in good health. The rearrangement joins TRBV10-1 to TRBJ2-1, with D possibly being TRBD1 (6 bases). What was sequenced was T cells isolated from PBMCs. The CDR3 region has the DNA TGCGCCAGCAGTGAAATTCCGGACAGAAACAATGAGCAGTTCTTC. This codes for CASSEIPDRNNEQFF.